This entry lists 21 T cell receptor beta chains sequenced from one sample in a study of T cell responses to AZD1222 COVID-19 vaccine. TCRdb's copy holds only in-frame clones and misses some; the assay was immunoSEQ multiplex PCR. The sample carries approximately 90,000 clones, over 80% recorded once. The input for sequencing was peripheral blood, taken on day 0 of AZD1222 vaccination. All receptors come from an adult in good health.

V is TRBV27 and J is TRBJ1-2, with D perhaps matching TRBD1 (5 bases). The CDR3 sequence is 13 residues long. From germline, CDR1 is MNHEY and CDR2 SMNVEV (reference sequence). V lost 4 bases to trimming and J lost 3 bases, with 9 bases between them. The CDR3 region is CASSSTVYYGYTF. Here the CDR3 DNA reads TGTGCCAGCAGTTCGACAGTATACTATGGCTACACCTTC.

This clone was seen only once. V gene TRBV29-1 combines with J gene TRBJ2-1; 10 bases map to TRBD2. The junction had 2 bases not matched to a gene; V was cut back by 1 base and J by 5 bases. This CDR3 comprises 14 residues. In germline, CDR1 is SQVTM, CDR2 ANQGSEA. CDR3 region: CSVEGGLANNEQFF. Here the CDR3 DNA reads TGCAGCGTTGAAGGGGGACTAGCGAACAATGAGCAGTTCTTC.

The chain employs TRBV6-5 and TRBJ2-1, with 12 bases aligning to TRBD2. Germline CDR1 and CDR2: MNHEY and SVGAGI. With V trimmed by 7 bases and J by 3 bases, 4 bases remained unmatched. This CDR3 has 15 amino acids. CDR3 DNA: TGTGCCAGCACCCTAGCGGGAGGGTTCTACAATGAGCAGTTCTTC. As protein: CASTLAGGFYNEQFF.

V usage is TRBV5-6 and J usage is TRBJ2-7; D possibly uses TRBD1 or TRBD2 (5 bases each). CDR1 SGHDT and CDR2 YYEEEE come from the germline V gene. V gave up 3 bases and J gave up 0 bases, with 13 bases separating them. This CDR3 comprises 15 residues. This CDR3 reads CASSSRDLSSYEQYF. DNA for the CDR3: TGTGCCAGCAGCTCCAGGGACCTTAGCTCCTACGAGCAGTACTTC.

The V call is TRBV10-1, the J call TRBJ2-3; TRBD2 matches 14 bases. CDR3 size: 18 residues. Germline CDR1 reads WNHNN; CDR2 reads SYGVQD (reference sequence). With V trimmed by 4 bases and J by 0 bases, 6 bases remained unmatched. As DNA, the CDR3 is TGCGCCAGCAGTGGACTAGCGGGAGGGAAAACTAGCACAGATACGCAGTATTTT. It yields the protein CASSGLAGGKTSTDTQYF.

The chain employs TRBV5-8 and TRBJ2-3; D is possibly TRBD1 (6 bases). V shed 7 bases and J shed 0 bases, with 24 bases lying between them. The CDR3 covers 18 residues. Germline CDR1 and CDR2: SGHTS and YDEGEE. The CDR3 region has the DNA TGTGCCAGCCCCAGGGGTCTATCCGCTTCCCTAAGCACAGATACGCAGTATTTT. It is translated as CASPRGLSASLSTDTQYF.

This chain links TRBV3-1 (or the pseudogene TRBV3-2) with TRBJ1-4, with D unresolved. CDR3 length equals 15 residues. Per germline, CDR1 LGHDT and CDR2 YNNKEL (reference sequence). Trimming pared 2 bases from V and 1 base from J, leaving 8 bases between. Written as DNA, the CDR3 is TGTGCCAGCAGCCAACCTCGGGTAACTAATGAAAAACTGTTTTTT. As protein: CASSQPRVTNEKLFF.

The rearrangement uses TRBV5-4 and TRBJ1-1, with D perhaps TRBD1 (5 bases). Trimming removed 3 bases from V and 1 base from J, with 16 bases in between. CDR1 and CDR2 (germline): SGHNT, YYREEE (reference sequence). There are 16 residues in the CDR3. In DNA, the CDR3 is TGTGCCAGCAGCTCCCTCATGACAGACTCGAACACTGAAGCTTTCTTT. Its translation: CASSSLMTDSNTEAFF.

This chain connects TRBV3-1 (or the pseudogene TRBV3-2) to TRBJ1-2; 8 bases align to TRBD1. V shed 6 bases, J shed 2 bases, and the junction held 8 bases outside the gene matches. CDR3 size: 15 residues. Germline V gives CDR1 LGHDT, CDR2 YNNKEL (reference sequence). CDR3 in DNA: TGTGCCAGCAGACACGGACAGGGACAAAACTATGGCTACACCTTC. Its protein product is CASRHGQGQNYGYTF.

The chain uses TRBV27 and TRBJ1-1, with D unclear. Between the trimmed V and J ends, which lost 7 bases and 3 bases, there was a span of 12 bases. CDR1 is MNHEY, CDR2 SMNVEV, per germline (reference sequence). This CDR3 has 13 residues. The CDR3 loop reads CASTEAGDTEAFF. CDR3 sequence (DNA): TGTGCCAGCACCGAGGCCGGGGACACTGAAGCTTTCTTT.

The chain joins TRBV19 to TRBJ1-6; 8 bases map to TRBD1. Germline V gives CDR1 LNHDA, CDR2 SQIVND (reference sequence). With 6 bases clipped from V and 7 bases from J, the junction kept 8 bases outside the gene matches. The CDR3 loop spans 15 amino acids. The CDR3 protein is CASSPIRTGNSPLHF. The CDR3 coding sequence is TGTGCCAGTAGCCCAATACGGACAGGGAATTCACCCCTCCACTTT.

This clone was recorded once. CDR3 coding DNA: TGTGCCAGCAGCCGTTGGGGGGCAACTAATGAAAAACTGTTTTTT. Translation: CASSRWGATNEKLFF. The chain recombines TRBV14 with TRBJ1-4, with D perhaps matching TRBD1 (5 bases). The V end was cut by 4 bases, the J end by 0 bases, with 9 bases between. The CDR3 consists of 15 residues. CDR1 is SGHDN and CDR2 is FVKESK in the germline V gene.

This clone has just one count. The genes are TRBV7-2 and TRBJ2-3; no definite D call. The CDR3 runs to 11 residues. Germline CDR1 reads SGHTA; CDR2 reads FQGNSA. With 2 bases removed from V and 6 bases from J, the gap between germline ends came to 3 bases. The DNA of the CDR3 is TGTGCCAGCAGCTTATCGGATACGCAGTATTTT. It translates to CASSLSDTQYF.

The V gene is TRBV11-2, the J gene TRBJ1-6; D possibly corresponds to TRBD1 (5 bases). The CDR3 runs 13 residues. Germline lookup yields CDR1 SGHAT and CDR2 FQNNGV. Trimming took 5 bases from V and 9 from J, leaving 11 bases between them. The CDR3 DNA follows: TGTGCCAGCAGCGTTCAGGGTGTTTCACCCCTCCACTTT. Its translation: CASSVQGVSPLHF.

With regard to this clone: One junction end disagrees with the germline gene, perhaps due to a read error. The J gene is TRBJ2-5, the V gene TRBV7-7; D ambiguous. From germline, CDR1 is SSHAT and CDR2 FNYEAQ (reference sequence). The CDR3 consists of 15 residues. The CDR3 here is CASSSGRTYQETQYF. CDR3 bases: TGTGCTAGCAGCTCTGGGCGAACGTACCAAGAGACCCAGTACTTC.

This clone has just one count. The CDR3 reads CASSLELAGVYEQYF. In nucleotides, the CDR3 is TGTGCCAGCAGCTTGGAACTAGCGGGAGTCTACGAGCAGTACTTC. V gene TRBV5-4 combines with J gene TRBJ2-7; 11 bases are a match to TRBD2. This CDR3 region has 15 residues. The ends lost 0 bases at V and 3 bases at J; junction bases unmatched: 2. CDR1 is SGHNT and CDR2 is YYREEE in the germline V gene (reference sequence).

This clone has more than one count but fewer than ten. V gene TRBV15 combines with J gene TRBJ1-3, with no clear D. The length of the CDR3 is 16 residues. The V end lost 3 bases, the J end lost 5 bases, and 17 bases lay between the germline ends. Per germline, CDR1 LNHNV and CDR2 YYDKDF (reference sequence). DNA of the CDR3: TGTGCCACCAGCAGCCCCCGAGGCAGGCCGCGAAACACCATATATTTT. Translated: CATSSPRGRPRNTIYF.

V and J are TRBV6-1 and TRBJ2-2; 10 bases match TRBD2. CDR1 and CDR2 (germline): MNHNS, SASEGT. V shed 2 bases, J shed 5 bases, and the junction held 5 bases outside the gene matches. This CDR3 region has 16 residues. CDR3 protein: CASSEILAGITGELFF. The DNA for the CDR3 is TGTGCCAGCAGTGAAATACTAGCGGGAATTACCGGGGAGCTGTTTTTT.

The CDR3 nucleotides read TGTGCCAGCAGTCCATCCGGACTAGCGGACTACAATGAGCAGTTCTTC. This gives the protein CASSPSGLADYNEQFF. This chain connects TRBV6-4 to TRBJ2-1; 10 bases agree with TRBD2. From germline, CDR1 is MRHNA and CDR2 SNTAGT. V was pared by 5 bases and J by 3 bases, with 7 bases of the junction left unmatched. CDR3 length equals 16 residues.

This clone came up once. This CDR3 is CASSLEGGAYEQYF. The CDR3 coding sequence is TGTGCCAGCAGCTTAGAGGGGGGGGCTTACGAGCAGTACTTC. This sequence joins TRBV11-2 and TRBJ2-7; tentative D call: TRBD2 (7 bases). CDR3 length equals 14 residues. Trimming pared 0 bases from V and 4 bases from J, leaving 10 bases between. The germline CDR1 and CDR2 sequences are SGHAT and FQNNGV.

The chain has TRBV1 and TRBJ1-5; TRBD1 was called by the table and not checked on the DNA. TRBV1 is reported as a pseudogene. The CDR3 spans 14 residues. In DNA form, the CDR3 reads TGCACCAGCAGCCAAGAACAGGTCAATCAGCCCCAGCATTTT. This sequence encodes CTSSQEQVNQPQHF.